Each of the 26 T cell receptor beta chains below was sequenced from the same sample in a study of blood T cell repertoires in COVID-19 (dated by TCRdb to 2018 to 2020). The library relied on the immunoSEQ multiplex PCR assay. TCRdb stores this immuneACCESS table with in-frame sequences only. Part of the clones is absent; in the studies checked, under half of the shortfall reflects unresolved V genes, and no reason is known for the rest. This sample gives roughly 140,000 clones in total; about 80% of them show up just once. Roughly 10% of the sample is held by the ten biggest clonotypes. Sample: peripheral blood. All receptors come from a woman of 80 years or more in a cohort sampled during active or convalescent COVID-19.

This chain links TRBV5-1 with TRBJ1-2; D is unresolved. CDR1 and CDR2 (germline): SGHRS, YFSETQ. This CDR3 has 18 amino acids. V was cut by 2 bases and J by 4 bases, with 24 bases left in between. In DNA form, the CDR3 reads TGCGCCAGCAGCTTTTCATACGGCGGGCCATCGGGAAGCTATGGCTACACCTTC. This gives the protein CASSFSYGGPSGSYGYTF.

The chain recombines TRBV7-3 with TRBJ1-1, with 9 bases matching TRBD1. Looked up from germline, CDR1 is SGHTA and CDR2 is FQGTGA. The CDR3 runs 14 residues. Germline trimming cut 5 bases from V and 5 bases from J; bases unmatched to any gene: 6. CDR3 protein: CASSPTGGLTEAFF. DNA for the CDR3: TGTGCCAGCAGCCCCACAGGGGGCTTAACTGAAGCTTTCTTT.

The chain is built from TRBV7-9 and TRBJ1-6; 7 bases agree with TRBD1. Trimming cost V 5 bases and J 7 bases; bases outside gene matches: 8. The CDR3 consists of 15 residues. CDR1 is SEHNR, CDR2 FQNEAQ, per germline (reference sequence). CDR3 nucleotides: TGTGCCAGCAGCCCCACAGGACAGGCAAATTCACCCCTCCACTTT. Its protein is CASSPTGQANSPLHF.

CDR3 DNA: TGTGCCAGCAGCTTTCGGAGGCGGGAGACCCAGTACTTC. It yields the protein CASSFRRRETQYF. V gene TRBV7-4 combines with J gene TRBJ2-5; possibly TRBD2 for D (5 bases). Germline-derived CDR1 and CDR2 are SGHVT and SQSDAQ. V shed 3 bases and J shed 5 bases, with 10 bases lying between them. The CDR3 is 13 residues long.

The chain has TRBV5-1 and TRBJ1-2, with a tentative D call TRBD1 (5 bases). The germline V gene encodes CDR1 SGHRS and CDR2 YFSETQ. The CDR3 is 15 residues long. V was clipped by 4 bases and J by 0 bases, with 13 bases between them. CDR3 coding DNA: TGCGCCAGCAGCCCACCAGGGATTACTAACTATGGCTACACCTTC. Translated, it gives CASSPPGITNYGYTF.

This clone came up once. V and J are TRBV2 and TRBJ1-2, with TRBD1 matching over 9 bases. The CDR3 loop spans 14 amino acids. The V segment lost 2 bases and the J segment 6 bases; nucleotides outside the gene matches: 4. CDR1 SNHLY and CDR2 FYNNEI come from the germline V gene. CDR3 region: CASSEFWTGDGYTF. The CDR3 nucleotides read TGTGCCAGCAGTGAATTCTGGACAGGGGATGGCTACACCTTC.

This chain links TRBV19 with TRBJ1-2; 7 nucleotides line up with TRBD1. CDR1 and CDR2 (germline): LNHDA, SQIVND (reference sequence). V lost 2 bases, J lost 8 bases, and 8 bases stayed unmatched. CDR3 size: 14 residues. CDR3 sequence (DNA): TGTGCCAGTAGTATAAAACAGGGGCCGGGGGGCTACACCTTC. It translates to CASSIKQGPGGYTF. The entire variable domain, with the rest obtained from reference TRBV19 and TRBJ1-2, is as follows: DGGITQSPKYLFRKEGQNVTLSCEQNLNHDAMYWYRQDPGQGLRLIYYSQIVNDFQKGDIAEGYSVSREKKESFPLTVTSAQKNPTAFYLCASSIKQGPGGYTFGSGTRLTVV.

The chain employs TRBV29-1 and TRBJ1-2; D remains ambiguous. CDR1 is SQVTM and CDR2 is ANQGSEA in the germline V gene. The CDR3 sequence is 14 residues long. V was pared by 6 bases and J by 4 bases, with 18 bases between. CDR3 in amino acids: CSVDQAAEGYGYTF. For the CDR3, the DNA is TGCAGCGTGGACCAGGCCGCGGAGGGCTATGGCTACACCTTC.

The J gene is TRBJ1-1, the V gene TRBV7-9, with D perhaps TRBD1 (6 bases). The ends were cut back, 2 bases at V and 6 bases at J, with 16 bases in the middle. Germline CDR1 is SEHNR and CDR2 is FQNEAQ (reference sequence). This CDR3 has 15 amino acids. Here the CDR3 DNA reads TGTGCCAGCAGCTTACGTGCAGGGGAAGGCCCTGAAGCTTTCTTT. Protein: CASSLRAGEGPEAFF.

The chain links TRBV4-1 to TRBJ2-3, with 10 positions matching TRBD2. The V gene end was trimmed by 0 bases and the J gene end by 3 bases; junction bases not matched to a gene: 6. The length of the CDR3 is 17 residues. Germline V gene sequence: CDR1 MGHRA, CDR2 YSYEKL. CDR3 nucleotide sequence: TGCGCCAGCAGCCAAGATCGTAGCGGGGGGAGGACAGATACGCAGTATTTT. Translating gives CASSQDRSGGRTDTQYF.

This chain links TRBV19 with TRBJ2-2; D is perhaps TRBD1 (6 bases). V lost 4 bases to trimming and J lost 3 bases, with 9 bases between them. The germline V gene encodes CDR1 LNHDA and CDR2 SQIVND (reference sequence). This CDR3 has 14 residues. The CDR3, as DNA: TGTGCCAGTAGTACGCAGGGGTACACCGGGGAGCTGTTTTTT. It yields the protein CASSTQGYTGELFF.

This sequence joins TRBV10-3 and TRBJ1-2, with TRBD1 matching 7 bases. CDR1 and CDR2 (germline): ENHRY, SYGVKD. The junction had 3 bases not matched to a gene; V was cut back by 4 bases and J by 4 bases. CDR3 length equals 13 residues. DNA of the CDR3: TGTGCCATCAGTGGGGGACAGACCTATGGCTACACCTTC. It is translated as CAISGGQTYGYTF.

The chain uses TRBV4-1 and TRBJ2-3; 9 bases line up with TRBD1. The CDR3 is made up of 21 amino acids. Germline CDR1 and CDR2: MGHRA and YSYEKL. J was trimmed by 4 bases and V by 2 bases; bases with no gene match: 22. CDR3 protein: CASSQRTGTGLETLKADTQYF. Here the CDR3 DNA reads TGCGCCAGCAGCCAACGGACCGGGACAGGGCTCGAGACTTTAAAGGCAGATACGCAGTATTTT.

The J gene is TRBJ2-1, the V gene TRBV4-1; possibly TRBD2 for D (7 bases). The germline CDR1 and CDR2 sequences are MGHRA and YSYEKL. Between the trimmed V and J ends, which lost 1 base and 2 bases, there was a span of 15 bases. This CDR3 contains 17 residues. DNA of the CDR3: TGCGCCAGCAGCCAAGGGGTGGGGGGGGCTACCTACAATGAGCAGTTCTTC. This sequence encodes CASSQGVGGATYNEQFF.

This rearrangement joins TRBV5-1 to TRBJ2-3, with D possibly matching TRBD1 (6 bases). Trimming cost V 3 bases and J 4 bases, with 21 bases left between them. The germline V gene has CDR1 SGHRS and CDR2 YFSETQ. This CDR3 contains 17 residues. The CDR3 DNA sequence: TGCGCCAGCAGCTCCCGGGCCCCAAACAGGGTAGCAGATACGCAGTATTTT. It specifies CASSSRAPNRVADTQYF.

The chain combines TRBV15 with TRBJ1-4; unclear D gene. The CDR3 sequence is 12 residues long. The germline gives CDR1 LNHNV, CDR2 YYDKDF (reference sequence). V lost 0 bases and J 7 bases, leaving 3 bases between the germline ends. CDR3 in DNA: TGTGCCACCAGCAGAGACGGTGAAAAACTGTTTTTT. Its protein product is CATSRDGEKLFF. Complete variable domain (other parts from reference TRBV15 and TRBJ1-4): DAMVIQNPRYQVTQFGKPVTLSCSQTLNHNVMYWYQQKSSQAPKLLFHYYDKDFNNEADTPDNFQSRRPNTSFCFLDIRSPGLGDTAMYLCATSRDGEKLFFGSGTQLSVL.

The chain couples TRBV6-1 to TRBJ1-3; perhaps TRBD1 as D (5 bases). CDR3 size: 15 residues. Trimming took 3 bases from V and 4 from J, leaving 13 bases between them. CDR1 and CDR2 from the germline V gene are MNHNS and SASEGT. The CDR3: CASSEKWQGGNTIYF. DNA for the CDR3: TGTGCCAGCAGTGAGAAGTGGCAGGGAGGAAACACCATATATTTT.

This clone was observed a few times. The CDR3: CASSLGQGRTEAFF. The CDR3 DNA follows: TGTGCCAGCAGCCTTGGACAGGGGCGGACTGAAGCTTTCTTT. V gene TRBV7-3 combines with J gene TRBJ1-1; 9 positions agree with TRBD1. CDR3 size: 14 residues. Losses at the gene ends were 5 bases for V and 5 bases for J; bases not matched to a gene: 6. Germline V gives CDR1 SGHTA, CDR2 FQGTGA.

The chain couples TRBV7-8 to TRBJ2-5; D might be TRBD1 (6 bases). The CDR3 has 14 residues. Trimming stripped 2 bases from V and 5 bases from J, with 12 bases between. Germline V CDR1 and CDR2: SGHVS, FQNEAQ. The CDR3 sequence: CASSLLTGLETQYF. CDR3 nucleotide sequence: TGTGCCAGCAGCTTATTAACAGGGTTGGAGACCCAGTACTTC.

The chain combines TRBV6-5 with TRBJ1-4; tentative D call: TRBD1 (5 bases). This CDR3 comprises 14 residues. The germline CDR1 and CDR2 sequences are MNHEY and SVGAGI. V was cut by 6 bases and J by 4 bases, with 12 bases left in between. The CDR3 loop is CASRRQNFNEKLFF. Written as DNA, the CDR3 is TGTGCCAGCAGAAGACAGAATTTTAATGAAAAACTGTTTTTT.

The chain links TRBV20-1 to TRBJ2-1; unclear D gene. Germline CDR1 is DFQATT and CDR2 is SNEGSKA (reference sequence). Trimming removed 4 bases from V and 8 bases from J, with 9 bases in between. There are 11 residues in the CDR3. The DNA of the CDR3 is TGCAGTGCTACCCCCCTCCATGAGCAGTTCTTC. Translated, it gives CSATPLHEQFF.

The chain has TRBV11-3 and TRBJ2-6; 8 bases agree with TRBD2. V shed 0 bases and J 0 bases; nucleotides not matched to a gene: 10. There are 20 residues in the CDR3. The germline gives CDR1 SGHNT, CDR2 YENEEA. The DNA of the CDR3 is TGTGCCAGCAGCTTAGAGGTATCGGGGGGGCCCATCTCTGGGGCCAACGTCCTGACTTTC. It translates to CASSLEVSGGPISGANVLTF.

Here the CDR3 DNA reads TGCGCCAGCAGCCAAGTAGGGACAGCTGGAAACACCATATATTTT. Protein sequence: CASSQVGTAGNTIYF. J is TRBJ1-3 and V is TRBV4-3, with 7 bases lining up with TRBD1. V gave up 1 base and J gave up 2 bases; unmatched junction bases: 2. The CDR3 runs 15 residues. Germline CDR1 and CDR2: LGHNA and YSLEER.

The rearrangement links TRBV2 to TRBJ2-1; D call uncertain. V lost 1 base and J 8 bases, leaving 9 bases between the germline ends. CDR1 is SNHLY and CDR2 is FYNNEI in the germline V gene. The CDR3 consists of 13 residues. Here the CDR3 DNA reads TGTGCCAGCAGTGAAGGCCGAGCCGATGAGCAGTTCTTC. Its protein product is CASSEGRADEQFF.

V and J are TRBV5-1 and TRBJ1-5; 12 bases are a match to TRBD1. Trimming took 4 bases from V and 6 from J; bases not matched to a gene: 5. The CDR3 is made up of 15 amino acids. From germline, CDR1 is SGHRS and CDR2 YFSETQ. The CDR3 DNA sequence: TGCGCCAGCAGCGTGGGACAGGGGGCCGGTCAGCCCCAGCATTTT. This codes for CASSVGQGAGQPQHF.

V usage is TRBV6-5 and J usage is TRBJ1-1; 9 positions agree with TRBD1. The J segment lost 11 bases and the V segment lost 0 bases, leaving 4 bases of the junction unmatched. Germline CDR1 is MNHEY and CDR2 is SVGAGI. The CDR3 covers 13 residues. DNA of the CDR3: TGTGCCAGCAGTTACTCAATTGGACAGGGGGCTTTCTTT. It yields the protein CASSYSIGQGAFF.